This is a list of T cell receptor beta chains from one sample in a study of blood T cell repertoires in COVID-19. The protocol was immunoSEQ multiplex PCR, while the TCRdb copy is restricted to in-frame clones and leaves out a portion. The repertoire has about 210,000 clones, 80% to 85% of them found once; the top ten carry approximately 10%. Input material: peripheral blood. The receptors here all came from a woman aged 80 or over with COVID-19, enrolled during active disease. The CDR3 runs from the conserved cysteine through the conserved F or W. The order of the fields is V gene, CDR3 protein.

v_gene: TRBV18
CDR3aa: CASSPMDSYGYTF

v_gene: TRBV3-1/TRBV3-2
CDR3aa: CASSQVLAYGYTF

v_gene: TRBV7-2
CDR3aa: CASSTDRVGRNEQFF

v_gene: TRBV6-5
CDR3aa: CASRETDRINQPQHF

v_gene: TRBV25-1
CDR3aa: CASSESGQGKSYGYTF

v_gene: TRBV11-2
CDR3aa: CASSFVRGNTEAFF

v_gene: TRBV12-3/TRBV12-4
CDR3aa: CASSLVGTGELFF

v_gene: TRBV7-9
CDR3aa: CASSPAGASPYGYTF

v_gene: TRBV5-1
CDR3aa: CASSLVLAGGPGAKNIQYF

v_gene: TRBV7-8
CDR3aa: CASKPQALALQETQYF

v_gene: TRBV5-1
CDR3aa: CASSSQGPGDKEQFF

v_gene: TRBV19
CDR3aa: CASTPRWAYNEQFF

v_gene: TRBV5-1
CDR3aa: CASSLVGTSGGPSTDTQYF

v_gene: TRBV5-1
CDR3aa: CASTPGQSSDEQFF

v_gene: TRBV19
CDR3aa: CASSIAGYSNQPQHF

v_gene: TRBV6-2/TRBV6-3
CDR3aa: CASSYSAGTSYNTDTQYF

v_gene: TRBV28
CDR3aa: CASRTPHGELFF

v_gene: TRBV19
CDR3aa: CASSHRRTEGSPLHF

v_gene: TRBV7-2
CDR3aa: CASSPGAFGSYEQYF

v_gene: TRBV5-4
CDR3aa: CASSLAMTSGGYEQYF

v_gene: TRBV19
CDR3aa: CASSLGQNNSPLHF

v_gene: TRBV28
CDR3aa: CASSLMDRVRTEAFF

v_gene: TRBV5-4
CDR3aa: CASSSGQDNQPQHF

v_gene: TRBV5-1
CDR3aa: CASSLGPGFEKLFF

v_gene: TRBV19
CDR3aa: CASRGGGDQPQHF

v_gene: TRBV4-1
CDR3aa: CASSQALLGGAASITYGYTF

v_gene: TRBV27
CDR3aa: CASSFRGLDGYTF

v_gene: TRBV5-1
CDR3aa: CASSLKGENQPQHF

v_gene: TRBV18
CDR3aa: CASSLSRGDGYGYTF

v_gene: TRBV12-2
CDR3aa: CASREDRRDRRQETQYF

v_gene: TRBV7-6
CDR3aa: CASSPGTGNGYTF

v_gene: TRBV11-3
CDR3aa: CASSPGQGTNTGELFF

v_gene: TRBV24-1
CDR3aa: CATSDGLAGGFEQFF

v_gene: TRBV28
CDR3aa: CASSPPPGGQIYTDTQYF

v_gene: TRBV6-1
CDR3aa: CASSDKGAKGSNQPQHF

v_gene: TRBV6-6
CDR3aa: CASSPQGPYNEQFF

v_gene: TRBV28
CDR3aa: CASRQGTETQYF

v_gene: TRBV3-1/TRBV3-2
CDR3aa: CASSHKLPGTSGGPLTDTQYF

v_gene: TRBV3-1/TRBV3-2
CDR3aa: CASSQAGIKYGYTF

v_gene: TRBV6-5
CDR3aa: CASGGFTGGTEAFF

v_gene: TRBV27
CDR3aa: CASSLVGGFYGYTF

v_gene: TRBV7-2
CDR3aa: CASSPRGGSANTGELFF

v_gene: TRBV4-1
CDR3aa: CASSQEVVVGWGGETQYF

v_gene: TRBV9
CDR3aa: CASSSGTGNYGYTF

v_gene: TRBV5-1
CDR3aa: CASSLAGNDYGYTF

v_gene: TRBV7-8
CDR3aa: CASSLKLAANTGELFF

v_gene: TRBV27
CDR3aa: CASSFWGDQPQHF

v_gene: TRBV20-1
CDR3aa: CSASGQGADYGYTF